This TCR beta chain was observed in a study of blood T cell repertoires in COVID-19 (dated by TCRdb to 2020 to 2022). About the full investigation: The collaborator samples originated in the United States, Italy and Spain and spanned the acute and convalescent phases of COVID-19. The prospective study material was composed of cDNA or gDNA derived from T cells, B-cell-depleted T cells, or PBMCs. Deeply sampled blood TCRbeta repertoires from subjects exposed to, actively infected with, or recovered from COVID-19 were included in the dataset. The repertoires were released in a freely available public database intended as a resource for research on the immune response to SARS-CoV-2. The samples were drawn from the first 160 participants of the ongoing ImmuneRACE study and from more than 1,000 subjects provided by 6 global collaborators. A de-identified subject ID, COVID-19 status, age in years and sex were almost always included in the sample metadata. Where available, HLA class I and class II types were taken from metadata supplied by the sample provider and were not determined by assay-based typing. Overall results and qualifications from the work: How much clinical and demographic metadata was included differed by source and by participant, and the metadata was provided uncurated.

Points on this clone: Its antigen is still unknown. It has no much larger one-base neighbor in the sample; base qualities were not kept.

TCRbeta CDR3 regions were amplified from genomic DNA by means of the immunoSEQ Assay, a bias-controlled multiplex PCR. The original methods were these. Within the assay, amplification of reference gene primers was used to estimate how many nucleated cells each sample contained. To quantify the absolute abundance of each unique TCRbeta CDR3 rearrangement, sequence reads were collapsed and filtered. Productive Simpson clonality was computed per sample as the square root of Simpson's diversity index over productive rearrangements. TCRdb carries this immuneACCESS record with in-frame sequences only. Its versions omit some clonotypes, under half of them owing to an unresolved V gene in the studies checked, with the rest unexplained. V and J calls and clone size are copied from that table; D and trimming were computed from the DNA. Within this sample are about 80,000 clones, with less than 90% of them counted one time only. The ten largest clonotypes hold 3.5% to 4% of the sample.

CDR1 and CDR2, per the germline V gene (reference sequence), are LNHDA and SQIVND. Relative to germline, V is 1 base shorter and J is 1 base shorter, with 10 bases between their ends. The CDR3, from cysteine to phenylalanine, totals 16 residues. Here the CDR3 DNA is all that survives: 48 bases in frame from base 1. Collaborating institutions collected whole blood in K2EDTA tubes following their own protocols. For TCRbeta analysis, collaborators shipped samples in one of three forms: frozen whole blood, isolated PBMCs, or DNA extracted from either of those sample types. This TCR was recovered from a man aged 45-60 years with acute or convalescent COVID-19. The chain couples TRBV19 to TRBJ2-2, and perhaps TRBD2 as D gene, on 5 matching bases. The sequencing input was peripheral blood. The CDR3 protein sequence reads: CASSIVSAGNTGELFF. The bases are TGTGCCAGTAGTATAGTTAGTGCGGGGAACACCGGGGAGCTGTTTTTT.